This is a list of T cell receptor beta chains from one sample in a study of blood T cell repertoires in COVID-19. The assay was immunoSEQ multiplex PCR, and TCRdb's table has in-frame clones only and misses some. Of around 400,000 clones listed, 83% are singletons. The sample comprised PBMCs or T cells enriched from blood (not recorded which). Every receptor here comes from a woman aged 45 to 65 who had recovered from COVID-19. Both conserved end residues are part of each CDR3. A D gene is named only where the DNA matches it firmly. Clone sizes are given selectively: once, few, many, or a class where the clone is expanded.

TGTGCCAGCAGCGTAGGGGTTAGCGGAAACACAGATACGCAGTATTTT | CASSVGVSGNTDTQYF | TRBJ2-3 | - | TRBV9 | -
TGTGCCAGCAGCCGACAGATGACAGGGCCGAACACTGAAGCTTTCTTT | CASSRQMTGPNTEAFF | TRBJ1-1 | TRBD1 | TRBV4-2 | few
TGTGCCAGCAGCCCACTAGGGGACAGCCGAGGGGAGCAGTACTTC | CASSPLGDSRGEQYF | TRBJ2-7 | TRBD1 | TRBV5-8 | -
TGTGCCTGGCTACCCACTAGCGGGAGGGCCCCAGATACGCAGTATTTT | CAWLPTSGRAPDTQYF | TRBJ2-3 | TRBD2 | TRBV30 | few
TGCACCAGCAGCCAACTAGCGGAGAGAGCCTACGAGCAGTACTTC | CTSSQLAERAYEQYF | TRBJ2-7 | - | TRBV1 | -
TGCGCCAGCAGCTTCAGTGGATCTGCAGGGAATGAGCAGTTCTTC | CASSFSGSAGNEQFF | TRBJ2-1 | - | TRBV5-1 | -
TGTGCCAGCAGTTTAAGCGGGAGTTATACGCAGTATTTT | CASSLSGSYTQYF | TRBJ2-3 | TRBD2 | TRBV27 | -
TGTGCCAGCAGTTCCCGGGCTGAAGCTTTCTTT | CASSSRAEAFF | TRBJ1-1 | - | TRBV27 | -
TGTGCCAGCAGCGCTAGGACAGGGGGTTTCACTGAAGCTTTCTTT | CASSARTGGFTEAFF | TRBJ1-1 | TRBD1 | TRBV2 | -
TGTGCCAGCAGTTACTCGAGAGGGACAGGGGAGCCAAACACCGGGGAGCTGTTTTTT | CASSYSRGTGEPNTGELFF | TRBJ2-2 | TRBD1 | TRBV6-2/TRBV6-3 | -
TGTGCCTGGAGGTCGGGAAACACCATATATTTT | CAWRSGNTIYF | TRBJ1-3 | - | TRBV30 | -
TGTGCCAGCAGCTTTTGGACAGGGATGGGCACAGATACGCAGTATTTT | CASSFWTGMGTDTQYF | TRBJ2-3 | TRBD1 | TRBV5-8 | -
TGTGCCAGCAGATTAACCGGGACAGGGGATCAGCCCCAGCATTTT | CASRLTGTGDQPQHF | TRBJ1-5 | TRBD1 | TRBV6-5 | -
TGTGCCAGCAGCTTAGGGGGCCGACGGGAGCAGTTCTTC | CASSLGGRREQFF | TRBJ2-1 | - | TRBV7-9 | -
TGTGCCAGCAGTTTTCTAGCAGGCACAGATACGCAGTATTTT | CASSFLAGTDTQYF | TRBJ2-3 | - | TRBV27 | -
TGTGCCAGCAGGGCGGTCATAGGTGATGGCTACACCTTC | CASRAVIGDGYTF | TRBJ1-2 | - | TRBV27 | -
TGCGCCAGCAGCCAAGAAGGGGCCACCTCCTACGAGCAGTACTTC | CASSQEGATSYEQYF | TRBJ2-7 | - | TRBV4-1 | -
TGCGCCAGCAGCCCCGAGACAGGGGAGGCTTTCTTT | CASSPETGEAFF | TRBJ1-1 | TRBD1 | TRBV5-1 | -
TGTGCCAGCACCCCGTCAGGGTTGGGGGAGCAGTACTTC | CASTPSGLGEQYF | TRBJ2-7 | - | TRBV2 | -
TGTGCCAGCAGCATGCAGGGGGCGCTCGGAGCTTTCTTT | CASSMQGALGAFF | TRBJ1-1 | TRBD1 | TRBV5-6 | -
TGCAGCGGGACACAGGGTTCTGAAGCTTTCTTT | CSGTQGSEAFF | TRBJ1-1 | - | TRBV29-1 | -
TGTGCCAGCAGTGAACTGAGGACAGATACGCAGTATTTT | CASSELRTDTQYF | TRBJ2-3 | - | TRBV2 | -
TGTGCCAGCAGCTCCAGTAGGGCGGGGGTCCCCCAAGAGACCCAGTACTTC | CASSSSRAGVPQETQYF | TRBJ2-5 | TRBD2 | TRBV7-2 | -
TGTGCCAGTAGTTTCCAGACAGGTTACGAGCAGTACTTC | CASSFQTGYEQYF | TRBJ2-7 | - | TRBV19 | -
TGCGCACGCCCCGGGACAGCCTTGAACACTGAAGCTTTCTTT | CARPGTALNTEAFF | TRBJ1-1 | TRBD1 | TRBV5-1 | many
TGTGCCAGCAGCTGGGGCCAGGGGGTGAACACTGAAGCTTTCTTT | CASSWGQGVNTEAFF | TRBJ1-1 | TRBD1 | TRBV7-9 | -
TGTGCCACCAGCGGCAGAAATGGACAGGCGAACACCGGGGAGCTGTTTTTT | CATSGRNGQANTGELFF | TRBJ2-2 | TRBD1 | TRBV15 | -
TGTGCCAGCAGCGTAGCCGGGGGTGGCTATGGCTACACCTTC | CASSVAGGGYGYTF | TRBJ1-2 | - | TRBV9 | -
TGTGCCAGCAGCCCGGGACACTCGAACACTGAAGCTTTCTTT | CASSPGHSNTEAFF | TRBJ1-1 | - | TRBV7-6 | -
TGTGCCAGCAGCTTAATGGACAGGGCACCCTCCGGAAACACCATATATTTT | CASSLMDRAPSGNTIYF | TRBJ1-3 | TRBD1 | TRBV11-2 | -
TGTGCCAGCAGCCCCCTAGGTTTCCCCTACGAGCAGTACTTC | CASSPLGFPYEQYF | TRBJ2-7 | - | TRBV7-9 | -
TGCGCCAGCAGGGCTAGCGGTAAAGAGACCCAGTACTTC | CASRASGKETQYF | TRBJ2-5 | TRBD2 | TRBV10-2 | -
TGCGCCAGCAGCCAAGATAGAGGTACCCCCTACGAGCAGTACTTC | CASSQDRGTPYEQYF | TRBJ2-7 | - | TRBV4-3 | -
TGTGCCAGCAGCTTAGGTCGAGGGGGCGGGGCCTCCGTCTACGAGCAGTACTTC | CASSLGRGGGASVYEQYF | TRBJ2-7 | - | TRBV7-2 | -
TGTGCCAGCAAAGGGGGTTGGGCGAACTATGGCTACACCTTC | CASKGGWANYGYTF | TRBJ1-2 | - | TRBV6-5 | -
TGTGCCAGCAGCCTACGCCTGGACAAGAACACTGAAGCTTTCTTT | CASSLRLDKNTEAFF | TRBJ1-1 | - | TRBV4-2 | few
TGTGCCAGCAGTCTTGGGGCTCGGCAGCCCCAGCATTTT | CASSLGARQPQHF | TRBJ1-5 | - | TRBV4-2 | -
TGTGCCAGCAGCTTAGAGGCGGGTGGCACCGGGGAGCTGTTTTTT | CASSLEAGGTGELFF | TRBJ2-2 | - | TRBV7-2 | few
TGTGCCAGCAGTCAGTACGGGGGACAGGGCTACAATGAGCAGTTCTTC | CASSQYGGQGYNEQFF | TRBJ2-1 | TRBD1 | TRBV6-2/TRBV6-3 | -